This T cell receptor (beta chain) was documented in a study of siplizumab effects on memory and regulatory T cells. Some clones are missing from TCRdb's copy, which holds only in-frame ones; the method was immunoSEQ multiplex PCR. The sample yields about 120,000 clones, about 94% seen once. The V end lost 5 bases, the J end lost 3 bases, and 10 bases lay between the germline ends. Germline CDR1 is SGHTA and CDR2 is FQGTGA. The CDR3 consists of 13 residues. This clone was recorded a few times. Its cognate antigen is unknown. Study-level results: Unstimulated subsets contained matches for only a minor fraction of alloreactive clones. Siplizumab significantly decreased alloreactive sequences from unstimulated CD4+ memory cells. Roughly 80-97% of proliferating CD4+ or CD8+ clones lacked an assignable naive or memory phenotype.

The chain joins TRBV7-3 to TRBJ1-1, with D perhaps matching TRBD1 (5 bases). The source of this sequence is a human donor in good health. Sequenced: non-Treg CD4+ T cells sorted from blood. For the CDR3, the DNA is TGTGCCAGCAGCCGTCAGGGTGACACTGAAGCTTTCTTT. Translated: CASSRQGDTEAFF. The entire variable domain, with the rest obtained from reference TRBV7-3 and TRBJ1-1, is as follows: GAGVSQTPSNKVTEKGKYVELRCDPISGHTALYWYRQSLGQGPEFLIYFQGTGAADDSGLPNDRFFAVRPEGSVSTLKIQRTERGDSAVYLCASSRQGDTEAFFGQGTRLTVV.